This TCR beta chain was identified during a study of T cell changes during pregnancy in multiple sclerosis. Libraries were prepared by immunoSEQ multiplex PCR; TCRdb keeps only in-frame clonotypes and omits some of them. Of about 38,000 clones listed, more than 85% were seen once; the top ten hold about an eighth. V dropped 6 bases and J dropped 0 bases, with 15 bases sitting between them. This CDR3 comprises 15 residues. Germline V CDR1 and CDR2: MDHEN, SYDVKM. This TCR came from a female donor with multiple sclerosis, enrolled in a pregnancy study. The rearrangement links TRBV28 to TRBJ2-7; D is undetermined. Here the sequenced sample was CD8+ T cells from peripheral blood mononuclear cells, taken after pregnancy. CDR3 sequence reads: CASRLHYAASYEQYF. For the CDR3, the DNA is TGTGCCAGCAGACTACATTACGCCGCCTCCTACGAGCAGTACTTC. The whole variable domain, filled in from reference TRBV28 and TRBJ2-7, reads DVKVTQSSRYLVKRTGEKVFLECVQDMDHENMFWYRQDPGLGLRLIYFSYDVKMKEKGDIPEGYSVSREKKERFSLILESASTNQTSMYLCASRLHYAASYEQYFGPGTRLTVT.